One sample yielded the 7 T cell receptor beta chains listed below, sequenced in a study of human T cells and chemical hapten exposure. TCRdb independently ran MiXCR on the RACE reads; one entry per CDR3 protein. Here the sample spans tens of thousands of distinct CDR3 sequences, 9.8% being singletons. Time point described: patch test 1, 2 weeks after DPC sensitization. Treatment noted: therapeutic diphenylcyclopropenone sensitization with weekly scalp DPC. The sequences come from whole blood, collected in connection with sensitization to the hapten diphenylcyclopropenone (DPC). These receptors all stem from a woman between 40 and 55 years old with alopecia areata. Some clones in this sample may be carry-over from other donors' samples.

This clonotype was seen ten or more times. This chain connects TRBV7-8 to TRBJ1-5; TRBD1 aligns across 9 bases. The V and J ends lost 5 bases and 2 bases, in that order; junction bases with no gene match: 10. This CDR3 comprises 17 residues. Germline V lookup: CDR1 SGHVS, CDR2 FQNEAQ. CDR3: CASSRDRAGDGNQPQHF. Here the CDR3 DNA reads TGTGCCAGCAGCCGGGACAGGGCTGGGGATGGCAATCAGCCCCAGCATTTT.

This clonotype was seen a few times. V and J are TRBV12-3 or TRBV12-4 and TRBJ2-5; D is tentatively TRBD1 or TRBD2 (5 bases each). This CDR3 is built from 14 residues. V lost 1 base and J lost 1, with 7 bases in between. The CDR3: CASSLVGVQETQYF. CDR3 DNA sequence: TGTGCCAGCAGTTTAGTGGGGGTCCAAGAGACCCAGTACTTC.

This clonotype was recorded many times. At one end the junction does not follow the germline gene, possibly because of a read error. The genes are TRBV7-7 and TRBJ1-3; no firm D call. Germline loops: CDR1 SSHAT, CDR2 FNYEAQ (reference sequence). CDR3 size: 16 residues. CDR3 DNA sequence: TGTGCTAGCAGCTCCGGTCCCCCGGGTGGTGGAAACACCATATATTTT. Encoded protein: CASSSGPPGGGNTIYF.

The table lists this clonotype with many counts. The chain recombines TRBV6-2 or TRBV6-3 with TRBJ1-2; D remains ambiguous. Per germline, CDR1 MNHEY and CDR2 SVGEGT. The CDR3 covers 13 residues. The V end was cut by 4 bases, the J end by 3 bases, with 9 bases between. The CDR3 bases are TGTGCCAGCAGTTTACTGACGGACTATGGCTACACCTTC. Amino acid sequence: CASSLLTDYGYTF.

This chain links TRBV11-2 with TRBJ1-3; TRBD1 aligns across 9 bases. The V and J ends lost 7 bases and 2 bases, in that order; junction bases with no gene match: 6. Per germline, CDR1 SGHAT and CDR2 FQNNGV. The CDR3 has 15 amino acids. The CDR3 nucleotides are TGTGCCAGCACCATATGGGACAGGGCTGGAAACACCATATATTTT. This gives the protein CASTIWDRAGNTIYF.

This chain links TRBV30 with TRBJ1-2, with TRBD1 matching over 7 bases. From germline, CDR1 is GTSNPN and CDR2 SVGIG (reference sequence). The CDR3 spans 15 residues. V shed 4 bases, J shed 5 bases, and the junction held 13 bases outside the gene matches. The CDR3 bases are TGTGCCTGGATCCAGGGACAGCCGCTGGGATATGGCTACACCTTC. This gives the protein CAWIQGQPLGYGYTF.

This chain joins TRBV4-2 and TRBJ1-2, with 10 bases lining up with TRBD1. CDR1 LGHNA and CDR2 YNFKEQ come from the germline V gene. The J segment lost 0 bases and the V segment lost 0 bases, leaving 4 bases of the junction unmatched. CDR3 length equals 17 residues. CDR3 in amino acids: CASSQDLGTGANYGYTF. The CDR3 DNA is TGTGCCAGCAGCCAAGATCTAGGGACAGGGGCTAACTATGGCTACACCTTC.